This entry lists 15 T cell receptor beta chains sequenced from one sample in a study of blood T cells in healthy people across ages (dated by TCRdb to between 2015 and 2017). The method behind the library was 5' RACE. TCRdb records Illumina HiSeq 2500 as the sequencer. A second PCR of about 7 to 12 cycles was performed with a sample-barcoded 5' primer and a J-beta primer mix. TCRdb took the public reads, trimmed them with fastp at Q25, ran MiXCR for clone calling and kept in-frame beta chains. Rows matching on CDR3 protein sequence are summarized as one entry with the most common DNA and genes. The sample includes approximately 800,000 distinct CDR3 sequences, with roughly 56% observed a single time. The top ten clones comprise roughly 26% of the sample. The source material was blood. Receptor source: a man aged 40-49 years in good health.

The chain has TRBV11-2 and TRBJ2-1; no firm D call. CDR3 size: 13 residues. CDR1 and CDR2 from the germline V gene are SGHAT and FQNNGV. V lost 1 base and J lost 9, with 10 bases in between. For the CDR3, the DNA is TGTGCCAGCAGCTTAGGTCCCAATTCTGAGCAGTTCTTC. The encoded protein is CASSLGPNSEQFF.

This clonotype came up once. The J gene is TRBJ1-5, the V gene TRBV3-1, with TRBD1 matching over 7 bases. CDR1 is LGHDT, CDR2 YNNKEL, per germline (reference sequence). The CDR3 has 14 residues. V was clipped by 3 bases and J by 4 bases; unmatched bases: 3. The CDR3 sequence is CASSQEGQNQPQHF. In nucleotides, the CDR3 is TGTGCCAGCAGCCAGGAGGGACAGAATCAGCCCCAGCATTTT.

This clonotype was seen a few times. The V and J genes are TRBV27 and TRBJ2-7; D may be TRBD2 (6 bases). The V and J ends lost 2 bases and 0 bases respectively, with 14 bases between them. Germline V lookup: CDR1 MNHEY, CDR2 SMNVEV (reference sequence). This CDR3 contains 16 residues. The CDR3: CASSLVGTPTSYEQYF. CDR3 DNA sequence: TGTGCCAGCAGTTTAGTGGGGACTCCCACCTCCTACGAGCAGTACTTC.

J is TRBJ2-3 and V is TRBV6-1; a possible D gene is TRBD2 (5 bases). V was clipped by 7 bases and J by 4 bases, with 21 bases between them. Per germline, CDR1 MNHNS and CDR2 SASEGT. This CDR3 comprises 16 residues. In nucleotides, the CDR3 is TGTGCCAGCACCCCTATTATAGCGTCAACCCCAGATACGCAGTATTTT. This sequence encodes CASTPIIASTPDTQYF.

The chain employs TRBV28 and TRBJ1-4; D gene unclear. CDR1 and CDR2 from the germline V gene are MDHEN and SYDVKM. CDR3 size: 16 residues. V was pared by 5 bases and J by 0 bases, with 13 bases between. The CDR3 spells CASSPFRWATNEKLFF. For the CDR3, the DNA is TGTGCCAGCAGTCCCTTTAGGTGGGCAACTAATGAAAAACTGTTTTTT. Full variable domain (missing parts from reference TRBV28 and TRBJ1-4): DVKVTQSSRYLVKRTGEKVFLECVQDMDHENMFWYRQDPGLGLRLIYFSYDVKMKEKGDIPEGYSVSREKKERFSLILESASTNQTSMYLCASSPFRWATNEKLFFGSGTQLSVL.

The V and J genes are TRBV20-1 and TRBJ1-5; no definite D call. The CDR3 has 15 amino acids. CDR1 and CDR2 from the germline V gene are DFQATT and SNEGSKA (reference sequence). As DNA, the CDR3 is TGCAGCTCGATCCGACTCGGAAGTAGCAATCAGCCCCAGCATTTT. This sequence encodes CSSIRLGSSNQPQHF.

This chain joins TRBV5-1 and TRBJ2-5, with 11 bases that match TRBD1. Per the germline V gene, CDR1 is SGHRS and CDR2 is YFSETQ. Unmatched junction bases numbered 8, after V lost 0 bases and J lost 4 bases. The CDR3 contains 17 residues. This CDR3 reads CASSLGAGTGGRETQYF. The CDR3 bases are TGCGCCAGCAGCTTGGGGGCTGGGACAGGGGGTCGAGAGACCCAGTACTTC.

The count of this clonotype is one. The V and J genes are TRBV11-1 and TRBJ2-3; 7 nucleotides align to TRBD2. The germline V gene encodes CDR1 SGHAT and CDR2 FQDESV (reference sequence). The CDR3 loop spans 16 amino acids. Trimming removed 3 bases from V and 0 bases from J; junction bases left unmatched: 6. As DNA, the CDR3 is TGTGCCAGCAGCTTGAGGACTAGACCTAGCACAGATACGCAGTATTTT. Encoded protein: CASSLRTRPSTDTQYF.

This clonotype was seen a handful of times. This sequence joins TRBV20-1 and TRBJ2-5; D tentatively reads TRBD1 or TRBD2 (6 bases each). Trimming cost V 3 bases and J 5 bases, with 13 bases left between them. The CDR3 has 13 residues. Germline V gives CDR1 DFQATT, CDR2 SNEGSKA (reference sequence). This chain's CDR3 is CSAREGGGETQYF. The CDR3 DNA reads as TGCAGTGCTAGGGAGGGGGGCGGGGAGACCCAGTACTTC.

This clonotype was found a few times. The gene calls are TRBV27 and TRBJ2-7; a possible D gene is TRBD2 (5 bases). Germline-derived CDR1 and CDR2 are MNHEY and SMNVEV (reference sequence). There are 14 residues in the CDR3. V shed 5 bases and J shed 0 bases, with 11 bases lying between them. CDR3 bases: TGTGCCAGCAGTATAATAGCGTTCTCCTACGAGCAGTACTTC. Amino acids: CASSIIAFSYEQYF.

This clonotype has only a few counts. The V call is TRBV28, the J call TRBJ2-3; TRBD2 matches at 10 bases. The germline V gene has CDR1 MDHEN and CDR2 SYDVKM. V gave up 3 bases and J gave up 1 base; unmatched junction bases: 7. The CDR3 has 17 residues. The DNA of the CDR3 is TGTGCCAGCAGTTTTACGAGCGGGAGGGTTGGCACAGATACGCAGTATTTT. Translated: CASSFTSGRVGTDTQYF.

The chain combines TRBV27 with TRBJ1-2; D perhaps matches TRBD1 (6 bases). Germline CDR1 reads MNHEY; CDR2 reads SMNVEV (reference sequence). The CDR3 has 17 residues. The germline V and J ends were trimmed by 3 bases and 4 bases, with 21 bases remaining between them. As DNA, the CDR3 is TGTGCCAGCAGTTTCATGTCCGGGACATTTGAGTTCTATGGCTACACCTTC. Its translation is CASSFMSGTFEFYGYTF.

The chain uses TRBV6-2 or TRBV6-3 and TRBJ2-1; tentative D call: TRBD2 (5 bases). The germline V gene encodes CDR1 MNHEY and CDR2 SVGEGT. The CDR3 contains 15 residues. Trimming cost V 6 bases and J 1 base, with 13 bases left between them. CDR3 DNA: TGTGCCAGCAGCCCGGACGGGATGTCCTACAATGAGCAGTTCTTC. This encodes CASSPDGMSYNEQFF.

The gene calls are TRBV2 and TRBJ1-2, with 9 bases identical to TRBD1. The ends lost 6 bases at V and 4 bases at J; junction bases unmatched: 6. The CDR3 runs to 14 residues. Germline CDR1 reads SNHLY; CDR2 reads FYNNEI. Written as DNA, the CDR3 is TGTGCCAGCAGGTACAGGGGGCAATCCTATGGCTACACCTTC. Protein sequence: CASRYRGQSYGYTF.

This chain joins TRBV28 and TRBJ2-4, with D perhaps assigned TRBD1 or TRBD2 (5 bases each). V was shortened by 5 bases and J by 13 bases, with 18 bases between the two germline ends. The V gene's germline CDR1 is MDHEN and CDR2 SYDVKM. This CDR3 is 13 amino acids long. The CDR3 sequence: CASSHGAHYAQYF. In DNA form, the CDR3 reads TGTGCCAGCAGTCACGGGGCCCACTACGCGCAGTACTTC.